The 13 T cell receptor beta chains below all came from one sample that was sequenced in a study of T cell changes during pregnancy in multiple sclerosis. Repertoires were generated with immunoSEQ multiplex PCR, while TCRdb's copy carries only in-frame clones and drops some. The sample records approximately 52,000 clones, 88% being singletons. Material: CD4+ T cells from peripheral blood mononuclear cells, obtained in the second trimester of pregnancy. These receptors were obtained from a female donor with multiple sclerosis, enrolled in a pregnancy study.

The chain recombines TRBV19 with TRBJ1-3; possibly TRBD1 for D (6 bases). CDR3 length: 15 residues. Trimming left V 5 bases short and J 0 bases short, with 11 bases between. In germline, CDR1 is LNHDA, CDR2 SQIVND (reference sequence). CDR3 amino acids: CASSVFRGSGNTIYF. The CDR3 nucleotides read TGTGCCAGTAGTGTATTCAGGGGCTCTGGAAACACCATATATTTT.

This clone occurred once. The chain has TRBV5-1 and TRBJ2-2, with 7 bases that match TRBD2. J lost 5 bases, V lost 0 bases, and 4 bases had no gene match. Germline loops: CDR1 SGHRS, CDR2 YFSETQ. CDR3 size: 15 residues. Here the CDR3 reads CASSLALAETGELFF. CDR3 sequence (DNA): TGCGCCAGCAGCTTGGCTCTAGCGGAAACCGGGGAGCTGTTTTTT.

This chain uses TRBV5-6 with TRBJ2-3; TRBD1 agrees at 8 bases. This CDR3 comprises 13 residues. Trimming took 5 bases from V and 9 from J; bases not matched to a gene: 8. Germline V CDR1 and CDR2: SGHDT, YYEEEE. CDR3 amino acids: CASRTPGQVTQYF. As DNA, the CDR3 is TGTGCCAGCAGAACTCCGGGACAGGTAACGCAGTATTTT.

The chain uses TRBV28 and TRBJ2-1; 8 bases map to TRBD2. Losses at the gene ends were 3 bases for V and 4 bases for J; bases not matched to a gene: 5. Germline CDR1 is MDHEN and CDR2 is SYDVKM. This CDR3 is built from 15 residues. In DNA, the CDR3 is TGTGCCAGCAGTTTCGCGACTAGCGTGTACAATGAGCAGTTCTTC. Translation: CASSFATSVYNEQFF. Full variable domain (missing parts from reference TRBV28 and TRBJ2-1): DVKVTQSSRYLVKRTGEKVFLECVQDMDHENMFWYRQDPGLGLRLIYFSYDVKMKEKGDIPEGYSVSREKKERFSLILESASTNQTSMYLCASSFATSVYNEQFFGPGTRLTVL.

The chain couples TRBV29-1 to TRBJ2-5; 9 nucleotides agree with TRBD1. The V gene end was trimmed by 6 bases and the J gene end by 4 bases; junction bases not matched to a gene: 3. The CDR3 runs to 12 residues. The germline gives CDR1 SQVTM, CDR2 ANQGSEA. CDR3 region: CSVGTGRETQYF. The CDR3 DNA reads as TGCAGCGTCGGGACAGGGAGAGAGACCCAGTACTTC.

The rearrangement uses TRBV2 and TRBJ2-3, with 11 positions matching TRBD2. CDR1 is SNHLY and CDR2 is FYNNEI in the germline V gene. CDR3 length: 14 residues. The V segment lost 10 bases and the J segment 2 bases; nucleotides outside the gene matches: 5. CDR3 residues: CAIHSGRATDTQYF. CDR3 DNA: TGTGCCATCCATAGCGGGAGGGCCACAGATACGCAGTATTTT. The variable domain in full, completed from reference TRBV2 and TRBJ2-3, reads EPEVTQTPSHQVTQMGQEVILRCVPISNHLYFYWYRQILGQKVEFLVSFYNNEISEKSEIFDDQFSVERPDGSNFTLKIRSTKLEDSAMYFCAIHSGRATDTQYFGPGTRLTVL.

The CDR3 protein is CASSLSGETEAFF. Written as DNA, the CDR3 is TGTGCCAGCAGCTTGTCGGGGGAAACTGAAGCTTTCTTT. V usage is TRBV5-5 and J usage is TRBJ1-1; the D gene is possibly TRBD1 (5 bases). CDR3 size: 13 residues. CDR1 is SGHKS and CDR2 is YYEKEE in the germline V gene (reference sequence). Deletions cut 1 base from V and 5 bases from J, with 9 bases between.

The rearrangement joins TRBV19 to TRBJ2-7; 7 bases agree with TRBD2. Trimming at V came to 9 bases and at J to 5 bases, leaving 13 bases not matched to a gene. This CDR3 contains 14 residues. The germline V gene has CDR1 LNHDA and CDR2 SQIVND (reference sequence). CDR3 region: CASQTAGVPHEQYF. The CDR3 DNA sequence: TGTGCCAGCCAAACCGCGGGGGTTCCCCACGAGCAGTACTTC.

The chain is built from TRBV30 and TRBJ2-2; 7 nucleotides line up with TRBD2. Germline CDR1 reads GTSNPN; CDR2 reads SVGIG (reference sequence). There are 17 residues in the CDR3. Germline trimming cut 0 bases from V and 6 bases from J; bases unmatched to any gene: 13. CDR3 loop: CAWSVLWLAERAGELFF. The CDR3 nucleotides read TGTGCCTGGAGTGTACTTTGGCTAGCGGAGCGGGCCGGGGAGCTGTTTTTT.

V is TRBV10-3 and J is TRBJ2-1; D unclear. Germline V lookup: CDR1 ENHRY, CDR2 SYGVKD. There are 11 residues in the CDR3. Trimming took 5 bases from V and 6 from J, leaving 5 bases between them. This CDR3 reads CAISNLNEQFF. The CDR3, as DNA: TGTGCCATCAGTAATCTCAATGAGCAGTTCTTC.

V is TRBV19 and J is TRBJ1-1; a weak D match, TRBD1 (6 bases). V gave up 5 bases and J gave up 0 bases, with 10 bases separating them. The CDR3 has 14 amino acids. CDR1 LNHDA and CDR2 SQIVND come from the germline V gene (reference sequence). As DNA, the CDR3 is TGTGCCAGTAGTTCCAGGGGCATGAACACTGAAGCTTTCTTT. This sequence encodes CASSSRGMNTEAFF.

The chain links TRBV11-2 to TRBJ2-2, with 8 bases that match TRBD2. Per the germline V gene, CDR1 is SGHAT and CDR2 is FQNNGV. This CDR3 has 15 residues. J gave up 5 bases and V 1 base, and 3 bases lay outside the gene matches. The CDR3 region has the DNA TGTGCCAGCAGCTTAGCGGCTAGCGGGACCGGGGAGCTGTTTTTT. It codes for CASSLAASGTGELFF.

This clone has just one count. The sample carries other DNA sequences with the same CDR3. The V and J genes are TRBV6-6 and TRBJ1-1; 8 bases line up with TRBD1. This CDR3 contains 12 residues. CDR1 and CDR2 from the germline V gene are MNHNY and SVGAGI (reference sequence). J was trimmed by 3 bases and V by 6 bases; bases with no gene match: 0. The CDR3: CASRTGDTEAFF. CDR3 DNA: TGTGCCAGCAGGACAGGGGACACTGAAGCTTTCTTT.